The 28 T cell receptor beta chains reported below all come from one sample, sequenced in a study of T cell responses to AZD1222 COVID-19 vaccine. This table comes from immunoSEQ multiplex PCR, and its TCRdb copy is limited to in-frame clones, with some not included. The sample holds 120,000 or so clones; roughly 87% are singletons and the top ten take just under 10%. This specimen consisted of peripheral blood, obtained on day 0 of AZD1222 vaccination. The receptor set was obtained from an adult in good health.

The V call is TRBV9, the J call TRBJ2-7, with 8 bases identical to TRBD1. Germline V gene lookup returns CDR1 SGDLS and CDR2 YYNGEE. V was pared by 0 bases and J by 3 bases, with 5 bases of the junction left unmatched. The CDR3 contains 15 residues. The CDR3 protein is CASSVGAGGLYEQYF. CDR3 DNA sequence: TGTGCCAGCAGCGTAGGGGCAGGGGGCCTCTACGAGCAGTACTTC.

For the CDR3, the DNA is TGTGCCACCAGTGATCCCACAGGGGGCTCCTACAATGAGCAGTTCTTC. Translating it yields CATSDPTGGSYNEQFF. The genes are TRBV24-1 and TRBJ2-1, with 8 bases fitting TRBD1. The CDR3 consists of 16 residues. Germline CDR1 reads KGHDR; CDR2 reads SFDVKD. Trimming removed 3 bases from V and 0 bases from J; junction bases left unmatched: 3.

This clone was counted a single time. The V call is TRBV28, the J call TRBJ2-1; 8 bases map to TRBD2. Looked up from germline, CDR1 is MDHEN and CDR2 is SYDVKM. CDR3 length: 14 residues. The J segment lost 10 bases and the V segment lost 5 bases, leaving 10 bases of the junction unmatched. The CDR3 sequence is CASSVVAGSLEQFF. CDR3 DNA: TGTGCCAGCAGTGTGGTAGCGGGGTCCCTCGAGCAGTTCTTC. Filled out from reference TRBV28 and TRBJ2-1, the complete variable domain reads DVKVTQSSRYLVKRTGEKVFLECVQDMDHENMFWYRQDPGLGLRLIYFSYDVKMKEKGDIPEGYSVSREKKERFSLILESASTNQTSMYLCASSVVAGSLEQFFGPGTRLTVL.

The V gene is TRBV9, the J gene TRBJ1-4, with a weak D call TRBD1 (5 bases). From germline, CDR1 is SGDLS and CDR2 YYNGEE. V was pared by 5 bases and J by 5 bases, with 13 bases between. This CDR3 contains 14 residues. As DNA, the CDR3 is TGTGCCAGCAGGAGCGGGACTGGGAATGAAAAACTGTTTTTT. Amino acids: CASRSGTGNEKLFF.

As DNA, the CDR3 is TGTGCCAGCAGCCCTACTTCCGGGACATATTCCTACGAGCAGTACTTC. Its protein is CASSPTSGTYSYEQYF. The chain employs TRBV7-8 and TRBJ2-7; possibly TRBD1 for D (6 bases). V was clipped by 5 bases and J by 1 base, with 18 bases between them. The CDR3 totals 16 residues. The germline V gene has CDR1 SGHVS and CDR2 FQNEAQ.

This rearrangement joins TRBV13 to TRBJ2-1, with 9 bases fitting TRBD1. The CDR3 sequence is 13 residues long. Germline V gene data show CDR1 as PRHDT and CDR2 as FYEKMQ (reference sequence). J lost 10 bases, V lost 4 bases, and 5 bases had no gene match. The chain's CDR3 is CASSSPGQGEQFF. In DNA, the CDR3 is TGTGCCAGCAGCTCCCCTGGACAGGGGGAGCAGTTCTTC.

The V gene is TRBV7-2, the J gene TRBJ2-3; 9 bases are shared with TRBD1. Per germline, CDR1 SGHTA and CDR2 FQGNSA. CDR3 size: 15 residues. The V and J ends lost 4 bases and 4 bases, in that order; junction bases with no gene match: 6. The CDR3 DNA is TGTGCCAGCAGCTCTTCACAGGGGGCCGCAGATACGCAGTATTTT. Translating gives CASSSSQGAADTQYF.

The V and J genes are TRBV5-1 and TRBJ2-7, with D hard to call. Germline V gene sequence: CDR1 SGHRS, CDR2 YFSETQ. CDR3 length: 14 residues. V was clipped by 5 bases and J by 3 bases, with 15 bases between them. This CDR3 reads CASRTYETDYEQYF. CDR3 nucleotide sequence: TGCGCCAGCAGAACTTATGAGACCGACTACGAGCAGTACTTC.

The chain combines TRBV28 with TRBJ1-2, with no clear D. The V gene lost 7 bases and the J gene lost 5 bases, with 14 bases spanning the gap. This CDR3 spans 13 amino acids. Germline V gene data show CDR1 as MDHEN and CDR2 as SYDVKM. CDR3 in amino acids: CASIQDLNYGYTF. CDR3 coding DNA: TGTGCCAGCATTCAGGATTTAAATTATGGCTACACCTTC.

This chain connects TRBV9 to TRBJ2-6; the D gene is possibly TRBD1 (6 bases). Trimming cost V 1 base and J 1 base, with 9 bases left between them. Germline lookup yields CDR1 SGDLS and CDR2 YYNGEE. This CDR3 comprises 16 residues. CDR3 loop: CASSVTGQSGANVLTF. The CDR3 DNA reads TGTGCCAGCAGCGTAACAGGGCAATCTGGGGCCAACGTCCTGACTTTC.

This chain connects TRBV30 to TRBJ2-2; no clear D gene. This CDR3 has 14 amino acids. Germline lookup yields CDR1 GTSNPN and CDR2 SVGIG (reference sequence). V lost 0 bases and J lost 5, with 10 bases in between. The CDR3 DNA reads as TGTGCCTGGAGTGTACTTGGAAAAACCGGGGAGCTGTTTTTT. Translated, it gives CAWSVLGKTGELFF.

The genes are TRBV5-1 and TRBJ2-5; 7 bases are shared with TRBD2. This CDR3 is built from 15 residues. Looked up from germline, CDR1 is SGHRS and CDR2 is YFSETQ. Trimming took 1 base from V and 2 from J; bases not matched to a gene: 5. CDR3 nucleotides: TGCGCCAGCAGCTTGTTAGCGGGCGAACAAGAGACCCAGTACTTC. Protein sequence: CASSLLAGEQETQYF.

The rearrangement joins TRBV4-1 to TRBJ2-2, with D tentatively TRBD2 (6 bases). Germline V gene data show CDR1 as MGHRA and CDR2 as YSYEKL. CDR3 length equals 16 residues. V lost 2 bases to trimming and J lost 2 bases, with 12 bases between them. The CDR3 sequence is CASSQIGDSNTGELFF. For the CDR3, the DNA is TGCGCCAGCAGCCAAATCGGGGACTCTAACACCGGGGAGCTGTTTTTT.

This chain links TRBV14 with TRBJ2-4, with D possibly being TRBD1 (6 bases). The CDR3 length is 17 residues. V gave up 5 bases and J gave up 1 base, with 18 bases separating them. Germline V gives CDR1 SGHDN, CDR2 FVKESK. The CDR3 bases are TGTGCCAGCAGCGGCGGACAGACACTCTTGGCCAAAAACATTCAGTACTTC. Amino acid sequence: CASSGGQTLLAKNIQYF. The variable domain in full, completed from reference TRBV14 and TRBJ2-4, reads EAGVTQFPSHSVIEKGQTVTLRCDPISGHDNLYWYRRVMGKEIKFLLHFVKESKQDESGMPNNRFLAERTGGTYSTLKVQPAELEDSGVYFCASSGGQTLLAKNIQYFGAGTRLSVL.

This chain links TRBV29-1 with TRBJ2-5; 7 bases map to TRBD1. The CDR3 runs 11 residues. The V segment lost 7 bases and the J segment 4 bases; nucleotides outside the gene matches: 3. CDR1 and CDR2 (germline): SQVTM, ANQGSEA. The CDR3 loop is CSGYRGETQYF. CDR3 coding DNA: TGCAGCGGCTACAGGGGAGAGACCCAGTACTTC.

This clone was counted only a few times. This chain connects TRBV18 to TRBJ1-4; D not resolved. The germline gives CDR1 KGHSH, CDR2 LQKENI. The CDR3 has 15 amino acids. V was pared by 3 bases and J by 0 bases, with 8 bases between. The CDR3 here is CASSPNSATNEKLFF. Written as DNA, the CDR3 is TGTGCCAGCTCACCGAACTCTGCAACTAATGAAAAACTGTTTTTT.

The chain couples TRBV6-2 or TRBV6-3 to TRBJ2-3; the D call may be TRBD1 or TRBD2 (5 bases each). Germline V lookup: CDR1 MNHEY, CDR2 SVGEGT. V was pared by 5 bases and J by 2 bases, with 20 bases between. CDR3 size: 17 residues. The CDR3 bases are TGTGCCAGCAGTGATGCGGGTCACTCGGGGACCACAGATACGCAGTATTTT. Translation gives CASSDAGHSGTTDTQYF.

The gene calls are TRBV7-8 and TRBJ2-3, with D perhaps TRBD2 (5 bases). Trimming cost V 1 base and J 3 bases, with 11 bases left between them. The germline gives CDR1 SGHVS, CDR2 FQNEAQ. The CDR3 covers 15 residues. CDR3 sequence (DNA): TGTGCCAGCAGCTTAGGGACCACGGGGACAGATACGCAGTATTTT. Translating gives CASSLGTTGTDTQYF.

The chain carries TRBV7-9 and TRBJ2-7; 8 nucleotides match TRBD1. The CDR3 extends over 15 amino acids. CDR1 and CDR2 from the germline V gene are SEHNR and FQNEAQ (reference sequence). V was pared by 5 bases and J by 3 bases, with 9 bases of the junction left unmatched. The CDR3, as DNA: TGTGCCAGCAGCCTCGTAGGGACAGGCCACTACGAGCAGTACTTC. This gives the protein CASSLVGTGHYEQYF.

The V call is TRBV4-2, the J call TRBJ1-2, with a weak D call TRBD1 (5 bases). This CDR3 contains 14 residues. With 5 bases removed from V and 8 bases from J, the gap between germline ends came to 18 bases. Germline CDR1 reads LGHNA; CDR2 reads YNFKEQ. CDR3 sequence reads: CASSSRGGAEGYTF. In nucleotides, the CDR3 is TGTGCCAGCAGCTCAAGGGGAGGGGCGGAGGGCTACACCTTC.

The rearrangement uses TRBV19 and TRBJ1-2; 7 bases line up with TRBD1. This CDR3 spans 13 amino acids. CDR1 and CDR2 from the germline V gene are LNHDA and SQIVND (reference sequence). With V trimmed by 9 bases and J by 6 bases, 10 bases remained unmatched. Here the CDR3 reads CASRFGQVDGYTF. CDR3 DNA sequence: TGTGCCAGCCGGTTTGGACAGGTCGATGGCTACACCTTC.

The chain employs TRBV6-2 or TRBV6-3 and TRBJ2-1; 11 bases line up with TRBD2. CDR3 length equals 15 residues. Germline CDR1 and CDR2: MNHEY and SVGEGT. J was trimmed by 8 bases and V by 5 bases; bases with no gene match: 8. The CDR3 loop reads CASSNSGRAFDEQFF. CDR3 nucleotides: TGTGCCAGCAGTAATAGCGGGAGGGCCTTCGATGAGCAGTTCTTC.

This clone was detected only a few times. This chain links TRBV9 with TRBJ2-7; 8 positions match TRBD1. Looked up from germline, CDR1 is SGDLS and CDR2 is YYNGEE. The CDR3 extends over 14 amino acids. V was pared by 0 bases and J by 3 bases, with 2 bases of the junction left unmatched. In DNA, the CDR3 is TGTGCCAGCAGCGTAGACGGACAGGGCTACGAGCAGTACTTC. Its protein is CASSVDGQGYEQYF.

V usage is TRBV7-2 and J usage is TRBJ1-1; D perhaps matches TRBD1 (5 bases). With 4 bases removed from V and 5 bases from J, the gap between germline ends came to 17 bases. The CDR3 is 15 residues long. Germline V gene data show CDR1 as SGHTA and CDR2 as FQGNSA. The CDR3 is CASSSLSGGWTEAFF. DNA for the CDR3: TGTGCCAGCAGCTCCCTTTCCGGGGGGTGGACTGAAGCTTTCTTT.

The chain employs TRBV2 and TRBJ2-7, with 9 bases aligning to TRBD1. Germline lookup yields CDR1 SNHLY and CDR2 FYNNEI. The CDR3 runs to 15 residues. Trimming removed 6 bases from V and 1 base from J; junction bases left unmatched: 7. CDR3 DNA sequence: TGTGCCAGCAGAGAGGGGACAGGGCCGTCCTACGAGCAGTACTTC. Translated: CASREGTGPSYEQYF.

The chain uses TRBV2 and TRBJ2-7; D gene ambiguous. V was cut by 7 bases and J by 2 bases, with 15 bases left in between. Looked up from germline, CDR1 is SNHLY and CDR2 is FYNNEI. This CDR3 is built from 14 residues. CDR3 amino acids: CASTREAQTYEQYF. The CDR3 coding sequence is TGTGCCAGCACGCGTGAGGCTCAAACCTACGAGCAGTACTTC.

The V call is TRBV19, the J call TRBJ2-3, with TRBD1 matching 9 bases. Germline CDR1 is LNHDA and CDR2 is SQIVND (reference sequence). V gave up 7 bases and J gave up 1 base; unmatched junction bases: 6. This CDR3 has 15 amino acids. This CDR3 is CASTLRDRGTDTQYF. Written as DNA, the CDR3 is TGTGCCAGTACCCTACGGGACAGGGGCACAGATACGCAGTATTTT.

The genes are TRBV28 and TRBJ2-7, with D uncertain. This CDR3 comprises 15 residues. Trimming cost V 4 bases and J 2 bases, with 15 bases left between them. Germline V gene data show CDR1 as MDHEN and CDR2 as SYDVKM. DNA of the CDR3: TGTGCCAGCAGTTCCCACGGCGCAGCGACCTACGAGCAGTACTTC. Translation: CASSSHGAATYEQYF.